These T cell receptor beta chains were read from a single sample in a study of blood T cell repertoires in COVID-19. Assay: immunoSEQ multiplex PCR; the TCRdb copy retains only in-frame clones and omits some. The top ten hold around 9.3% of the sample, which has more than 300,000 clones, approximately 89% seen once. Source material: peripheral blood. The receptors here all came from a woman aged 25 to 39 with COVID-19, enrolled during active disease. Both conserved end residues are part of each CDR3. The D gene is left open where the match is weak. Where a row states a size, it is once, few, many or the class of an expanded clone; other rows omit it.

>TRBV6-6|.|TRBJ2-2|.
TGTGCCAGCAGTTACCGGGACACCGGGGAGCTGTTTTTT
CASSYRDTGELFF
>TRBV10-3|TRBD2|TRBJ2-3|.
TGTGCCATCAGTGTCTTGGGAGGGGGCACAGATACGCAGTATTTT
CAISVLGGGTDTQYF
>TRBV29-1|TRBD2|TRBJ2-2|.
TGCAGCGCCAAGGAGCGGGGGAACACCGGGGAGCTGTTTTTT
CSAKERGNTGELFF
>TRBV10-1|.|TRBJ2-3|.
TGCGCCAGCAGTGAGTCGGGCGGGGTCACAGATACGCAGTATTTT
CASSESGGVTDTQYF
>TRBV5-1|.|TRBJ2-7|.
TGCGCCAGCAGTCCCTTAGGGACAAATGAGAAGCAGTACTTC
CASSPLGTNEKQYF
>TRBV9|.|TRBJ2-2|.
TGTGCCAGCAGCGTAGTAGCGGCAGGGTCTCACACCGGGGAGCTGTTTTTT
CASSVVAAGSHTGELFF
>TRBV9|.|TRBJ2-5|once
TGTGCCAGCAGCGTAGCCGGTAGTCAAGAGACCCAGTACTTC
CASSVAGSQETQYF
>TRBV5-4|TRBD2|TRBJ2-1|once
TGTGCCAGCAGCTTGGCCGAGACTAGCGGGAGATATGAGCAGTTCTTC
CASSLAETSGRYEQFF
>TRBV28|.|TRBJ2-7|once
TGTGCCACTGACTCGAGAGGTGAGCAGTACTTC
CATDSRGEQYF
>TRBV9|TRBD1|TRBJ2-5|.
TGTGCCAGCAGCGTAGAACAGGGGGACCAAGAGACCCAGTACTTC
CASSVEQGDQETQYF